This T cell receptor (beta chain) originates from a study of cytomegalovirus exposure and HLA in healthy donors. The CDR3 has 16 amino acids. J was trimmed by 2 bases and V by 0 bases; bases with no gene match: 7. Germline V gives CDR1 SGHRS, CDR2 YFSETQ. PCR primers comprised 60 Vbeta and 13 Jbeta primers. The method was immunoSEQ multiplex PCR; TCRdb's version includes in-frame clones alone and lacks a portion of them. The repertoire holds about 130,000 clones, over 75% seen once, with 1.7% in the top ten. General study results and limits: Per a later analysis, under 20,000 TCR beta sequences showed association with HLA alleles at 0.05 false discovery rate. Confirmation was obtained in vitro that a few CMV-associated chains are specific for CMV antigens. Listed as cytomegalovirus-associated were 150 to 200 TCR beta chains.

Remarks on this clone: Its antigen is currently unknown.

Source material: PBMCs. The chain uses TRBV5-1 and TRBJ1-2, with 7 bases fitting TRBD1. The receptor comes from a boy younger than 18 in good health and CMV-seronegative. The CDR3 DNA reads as TGCGCCAGCAGCTTGGGGGGGGACAGCCTAAACTATGGCTACACCTTC. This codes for CASSLGGDSLNYGYTF.